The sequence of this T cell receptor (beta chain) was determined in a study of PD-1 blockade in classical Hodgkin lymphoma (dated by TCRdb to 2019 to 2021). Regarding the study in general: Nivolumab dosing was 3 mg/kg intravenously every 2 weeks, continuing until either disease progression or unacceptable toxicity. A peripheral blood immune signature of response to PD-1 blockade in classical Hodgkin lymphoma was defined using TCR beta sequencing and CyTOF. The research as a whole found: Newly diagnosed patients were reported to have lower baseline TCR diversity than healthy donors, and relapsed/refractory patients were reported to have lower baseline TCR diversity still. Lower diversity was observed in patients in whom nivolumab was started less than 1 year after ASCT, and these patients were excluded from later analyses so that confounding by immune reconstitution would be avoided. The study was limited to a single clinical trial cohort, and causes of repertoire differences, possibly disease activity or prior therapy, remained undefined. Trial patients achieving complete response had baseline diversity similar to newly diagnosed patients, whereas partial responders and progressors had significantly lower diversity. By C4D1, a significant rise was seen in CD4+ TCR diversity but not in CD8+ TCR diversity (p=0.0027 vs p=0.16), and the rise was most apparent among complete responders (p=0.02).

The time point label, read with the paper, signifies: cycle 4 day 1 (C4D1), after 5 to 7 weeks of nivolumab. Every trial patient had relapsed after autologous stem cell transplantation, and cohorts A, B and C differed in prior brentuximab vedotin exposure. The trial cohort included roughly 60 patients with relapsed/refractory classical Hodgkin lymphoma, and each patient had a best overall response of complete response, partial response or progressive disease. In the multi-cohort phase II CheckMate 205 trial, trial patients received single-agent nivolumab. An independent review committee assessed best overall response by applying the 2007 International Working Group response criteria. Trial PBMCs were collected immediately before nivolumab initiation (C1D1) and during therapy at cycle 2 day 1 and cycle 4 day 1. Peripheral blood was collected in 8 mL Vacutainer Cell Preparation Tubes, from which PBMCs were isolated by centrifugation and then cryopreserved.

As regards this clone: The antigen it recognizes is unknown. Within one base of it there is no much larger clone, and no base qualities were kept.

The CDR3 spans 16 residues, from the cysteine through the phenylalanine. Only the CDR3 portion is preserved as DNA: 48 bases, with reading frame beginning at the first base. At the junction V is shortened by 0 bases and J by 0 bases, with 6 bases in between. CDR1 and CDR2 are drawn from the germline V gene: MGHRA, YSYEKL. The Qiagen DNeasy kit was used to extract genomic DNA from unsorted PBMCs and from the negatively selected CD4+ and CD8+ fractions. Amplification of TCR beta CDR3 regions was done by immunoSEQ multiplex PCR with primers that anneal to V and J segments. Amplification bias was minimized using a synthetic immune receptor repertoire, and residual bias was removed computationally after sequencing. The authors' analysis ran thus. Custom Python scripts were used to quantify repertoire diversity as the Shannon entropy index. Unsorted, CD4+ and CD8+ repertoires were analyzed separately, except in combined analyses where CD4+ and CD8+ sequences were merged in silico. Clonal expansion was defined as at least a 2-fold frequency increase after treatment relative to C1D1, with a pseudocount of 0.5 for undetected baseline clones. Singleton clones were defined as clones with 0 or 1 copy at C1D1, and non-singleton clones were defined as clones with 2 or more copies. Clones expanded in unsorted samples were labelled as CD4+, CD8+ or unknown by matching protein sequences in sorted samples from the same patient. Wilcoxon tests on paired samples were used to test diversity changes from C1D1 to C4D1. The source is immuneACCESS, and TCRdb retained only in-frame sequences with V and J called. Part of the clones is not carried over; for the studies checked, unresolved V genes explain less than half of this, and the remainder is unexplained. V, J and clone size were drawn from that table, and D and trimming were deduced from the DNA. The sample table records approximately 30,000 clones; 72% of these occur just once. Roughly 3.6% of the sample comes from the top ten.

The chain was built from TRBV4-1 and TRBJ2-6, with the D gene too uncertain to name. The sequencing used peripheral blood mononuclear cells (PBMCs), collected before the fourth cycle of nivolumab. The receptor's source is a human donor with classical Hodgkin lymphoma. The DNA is TGCGCCAGCAGCCAAGATTGGCCCTCTGGGGCCAACGTCCTGACTTTC. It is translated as CASSQDWPSGANVLTF.